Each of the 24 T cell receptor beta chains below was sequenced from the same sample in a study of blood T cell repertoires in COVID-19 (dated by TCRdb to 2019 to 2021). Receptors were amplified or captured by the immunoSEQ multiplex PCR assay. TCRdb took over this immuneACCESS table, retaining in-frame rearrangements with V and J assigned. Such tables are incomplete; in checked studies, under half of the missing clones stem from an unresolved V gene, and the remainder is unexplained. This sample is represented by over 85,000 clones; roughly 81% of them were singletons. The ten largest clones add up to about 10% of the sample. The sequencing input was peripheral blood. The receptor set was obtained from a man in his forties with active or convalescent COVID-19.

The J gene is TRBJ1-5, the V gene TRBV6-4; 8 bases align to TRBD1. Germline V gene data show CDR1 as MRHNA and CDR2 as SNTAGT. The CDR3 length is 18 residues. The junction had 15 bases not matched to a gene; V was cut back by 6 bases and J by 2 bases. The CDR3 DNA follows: TGTGCCAGCAGACTCAGGGGGCCGCCAAATTTGGGCAATCAGCCCCAGCATTTT. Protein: CASRLRGPPNLGNQPQHF.

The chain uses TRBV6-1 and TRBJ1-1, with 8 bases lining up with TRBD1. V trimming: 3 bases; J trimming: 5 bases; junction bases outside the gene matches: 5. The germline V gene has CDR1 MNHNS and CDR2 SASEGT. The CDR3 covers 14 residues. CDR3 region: CASSDQGAGTEAFF. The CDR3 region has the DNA TGTGCCAGCAGTGATCAGGGGGCTGGAACTGAAGCTTTCTTT.

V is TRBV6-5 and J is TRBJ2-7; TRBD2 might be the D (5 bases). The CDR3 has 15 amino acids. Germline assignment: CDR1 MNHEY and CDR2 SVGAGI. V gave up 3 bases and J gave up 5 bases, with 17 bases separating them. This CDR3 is CASSYYQAGMDEQYF. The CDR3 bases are TGTGCCAGCAGTTATTACCAGGCCGGGATGGACGAGCAGTACTTC.

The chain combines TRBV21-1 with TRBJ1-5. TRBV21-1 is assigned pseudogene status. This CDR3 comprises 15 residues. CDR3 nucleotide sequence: TGTGCCAGCCCCGCGGAACGAGTTAGCAATCAGCCCCAGCATTTT. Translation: CASPAERVSNQPQHF.

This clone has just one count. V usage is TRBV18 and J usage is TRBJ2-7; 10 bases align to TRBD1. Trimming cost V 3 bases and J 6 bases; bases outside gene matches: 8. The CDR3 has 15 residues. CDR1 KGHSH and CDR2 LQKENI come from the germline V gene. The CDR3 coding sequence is TGTGCCAGCTCACCGGGGGCGGGACAGGGGCGCGAGCAGTACTTC. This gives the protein CASSPGAGQGREQYF.

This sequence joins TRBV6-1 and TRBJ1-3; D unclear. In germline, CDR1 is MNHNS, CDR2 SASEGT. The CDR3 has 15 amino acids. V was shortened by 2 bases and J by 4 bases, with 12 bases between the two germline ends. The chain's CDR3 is CASSEPRHGGNTIYF. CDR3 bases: TGTGCCAGCAGTGAACCCCGACATGGCGGAAACACCATATATTTT.

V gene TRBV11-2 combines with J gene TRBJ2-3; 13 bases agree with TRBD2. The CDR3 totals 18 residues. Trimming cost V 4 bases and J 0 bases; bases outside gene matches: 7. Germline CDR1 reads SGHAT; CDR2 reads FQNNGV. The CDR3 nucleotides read TGTGCCAGCAGCTCGACTAGCGGGGGGATTACTAGCACAGATACGCAGTATTTT. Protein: CASSSTSGGITSTDTQYF.

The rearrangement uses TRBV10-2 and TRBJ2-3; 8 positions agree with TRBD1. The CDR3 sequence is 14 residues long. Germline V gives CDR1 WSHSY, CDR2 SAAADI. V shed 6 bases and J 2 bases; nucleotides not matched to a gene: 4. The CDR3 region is CASRDRGDTDTQYF. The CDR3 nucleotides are TGCGCCAGCAGAGACAGGGGAGACACAGATACGCAGTATTTT.

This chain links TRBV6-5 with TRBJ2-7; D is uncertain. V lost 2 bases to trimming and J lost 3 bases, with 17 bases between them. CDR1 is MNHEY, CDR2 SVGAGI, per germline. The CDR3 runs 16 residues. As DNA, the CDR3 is TGTGCCAGCAGTTACGGGCCGGATTTCCCGTTCTACGAGCAGTACTTC. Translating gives CASSYGPDFPFYEQYF.

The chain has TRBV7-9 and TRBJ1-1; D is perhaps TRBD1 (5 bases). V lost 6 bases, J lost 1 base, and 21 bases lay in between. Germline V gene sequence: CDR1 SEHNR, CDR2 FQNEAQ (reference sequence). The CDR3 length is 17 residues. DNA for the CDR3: TGTGCCAGCAGACCCTTACCCGGCGGGGGAGAGAACACTGAAGCTTTCTTT. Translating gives CASRPLPGGGENTEAFF.

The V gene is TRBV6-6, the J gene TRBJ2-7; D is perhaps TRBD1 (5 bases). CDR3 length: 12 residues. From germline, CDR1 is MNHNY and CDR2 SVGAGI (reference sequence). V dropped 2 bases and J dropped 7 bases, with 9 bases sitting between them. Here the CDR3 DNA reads TGTGCCAGCAGTTACCAGGGTTGGGAGCAGTACTTC. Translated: CASSYQGWEQYF.

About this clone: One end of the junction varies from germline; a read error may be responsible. The CDR3 coding sequence is TGTGCGAGCAAAGGACTAGCGGGGACCACAGATACGCAGTATTTT. As protein: CASKGLAGTTDTQYF. The chain employs TRBV14 and TRBJ2-3; TRBD2 agrees at 12 bases. Germline V gene sequence: CDR1 SGHDN, CDR2 FVKESK. The CDR3 totals 15 residues.

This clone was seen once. Here the CDR3 reads CASSRGSGSYEQYF. CDR3 coding DNA: TGTGCCAGCAGCCGAGGGAGCGGATCCTACGAGCAGTACTTC. The chain joins TRBV3-1 (or the pseudogene TRBV3-2) to TRBJ2-7; a weak D match, TRBD2 (5 bases). V dropped 4 bases and J dropped 1 base, with 11 bases sitting between them. The V gene's germline CDR1 is LGHDT and CDR2 YNNKEL (reference sequence). This CDR3 has 14 amino acids.

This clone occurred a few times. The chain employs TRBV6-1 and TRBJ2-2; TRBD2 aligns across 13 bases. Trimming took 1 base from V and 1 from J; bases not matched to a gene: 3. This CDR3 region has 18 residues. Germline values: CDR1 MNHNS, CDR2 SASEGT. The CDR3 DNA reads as TGTGCCAGCAGTGAAGTTAGGACTAGCGGGGGGAACACCGGGGAGCTGTTTTTT. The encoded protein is CASSEVRTSGGNTGELFF.

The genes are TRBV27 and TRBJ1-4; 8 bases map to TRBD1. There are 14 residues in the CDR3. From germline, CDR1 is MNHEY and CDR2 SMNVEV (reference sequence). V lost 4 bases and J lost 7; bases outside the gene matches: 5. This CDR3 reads CASSSDRESEKLFF. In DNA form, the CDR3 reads TGTGCCAGCAGTTCGGACAGGGAAAGTGAAAAACTGTTTTTT.

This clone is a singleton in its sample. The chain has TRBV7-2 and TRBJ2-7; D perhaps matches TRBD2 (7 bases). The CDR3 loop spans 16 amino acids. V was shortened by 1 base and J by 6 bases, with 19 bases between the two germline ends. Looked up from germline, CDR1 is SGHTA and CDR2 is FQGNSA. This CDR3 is CASSLDAGANFGEQYF. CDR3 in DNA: TGTGCCAGCAGCTTAGATGCGGGGGCGAACTTTGGCGAGCAGTACTTC.

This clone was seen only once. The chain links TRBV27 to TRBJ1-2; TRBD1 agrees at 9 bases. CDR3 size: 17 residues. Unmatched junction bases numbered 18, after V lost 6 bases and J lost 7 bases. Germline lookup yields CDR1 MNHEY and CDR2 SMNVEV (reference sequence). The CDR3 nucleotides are TGTGCCAGCAGCCTGAACTTATCCGGGACAGGGAAAGGTGGCTACACCTTC. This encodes CASSLNLSGTGKGGYTF.

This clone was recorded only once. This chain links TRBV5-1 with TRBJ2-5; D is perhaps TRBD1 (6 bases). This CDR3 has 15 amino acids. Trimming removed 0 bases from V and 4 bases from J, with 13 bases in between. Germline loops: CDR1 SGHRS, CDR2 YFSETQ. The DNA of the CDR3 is TGCGCCAGCAGCTTGGCAGGAAGCAGGGGAGAGACCCAGTACTTC. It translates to CASSLAGSRGETQYF.

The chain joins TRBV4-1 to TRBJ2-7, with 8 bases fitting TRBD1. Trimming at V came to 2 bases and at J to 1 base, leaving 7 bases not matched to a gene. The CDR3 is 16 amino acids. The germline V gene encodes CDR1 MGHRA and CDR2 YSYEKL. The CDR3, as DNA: TGCGCCAGCAGCCAACCCCTAGGGACAGGTTCCTACGAGCAGTACTTC. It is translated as CASSQPLGTGSYEQYF.

The CDR3 sequence is CASSPQDRGGSGANVLTF. For the CDR3, the DNA is TGTGCCAGTAGTCCCCAGGACAGGGGAGGCTCTGGGGCCAACGTCCTGACTTTC. The chain is built from TRBV19 and TRBJ2-6; 9 bases are shared with TRBD1. This CDR3 spans 18 amino acids. Germline values: CDR1 LNHDA, CDR2 SQIVND (reference sequence). J lost 0 bases, V lost 5 bases, and 8 bases had no gene match.

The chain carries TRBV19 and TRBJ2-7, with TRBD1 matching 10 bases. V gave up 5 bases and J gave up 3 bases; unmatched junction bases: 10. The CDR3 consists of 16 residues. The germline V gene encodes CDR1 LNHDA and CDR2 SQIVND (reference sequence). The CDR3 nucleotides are TGTGCCAGTAGTGGGCACCTGACAGGGGGCGGCTACGAGCAGTACTTC. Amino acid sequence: CASSGHLTGGGYEQYF.

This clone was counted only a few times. CDR3 loop: CASSLVGQMEFF. CDR3 nucleotide sequence: TGTGCCAGCAGCTTAGTAGGACAGATGGAGTTCTTC. This sequence joins TRBV7-6 and TRBJ2-1; tentative D call: TRBD1 (6 bases). V dropped 1 base and J dropped 14 bases, with 12 bases sitting between them. Germline CDR1 and CDR2: SGHVS and FNYEAQ. The CDR3 runs 12 residues.

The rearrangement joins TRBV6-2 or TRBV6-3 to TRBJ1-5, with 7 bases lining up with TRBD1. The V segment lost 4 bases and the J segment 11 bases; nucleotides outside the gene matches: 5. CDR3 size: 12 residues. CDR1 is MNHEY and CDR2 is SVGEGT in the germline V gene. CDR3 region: CASSLGQSSQHF. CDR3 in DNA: TGTGCCAGCAGTTTGGGACAGTCGTCCCAGCATTTT.

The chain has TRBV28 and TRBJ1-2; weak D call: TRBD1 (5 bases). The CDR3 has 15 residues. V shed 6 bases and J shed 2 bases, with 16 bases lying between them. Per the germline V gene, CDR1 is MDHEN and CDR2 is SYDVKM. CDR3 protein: CASRGGETENYGYTF. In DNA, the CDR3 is TGTGCCAGCAGGGGAGGGGAAACTGAGAACTATGGCTACACCTTC.